The 19 T cell receptor beta chains listed next were all sequenced from one sample in a study of cytomegalovirus exposure and HLA in healthy donors. In the PCR, 60 Vbeta and 13 Jbeta primers were used. This table comes from immunoSEQ multiplex PCR, and its TCRdb copy is limited to in-frame clones, with some not included. The data contain about 4,500 clones, over 70% of them seen just once; the ten biggest clones take up around 6%. The sample comprised PBMCs. The receptor source for this set is a woman aged 40 to 55 in good health and CMV-seropositive.

The V gene is TRBV6-1, the J gene TRBJ1-2; possible D gene TRBD1, 6 bases. The V gene's germline CDR1 is MNHNS and CDR2 SASEGT. This CDR3 is built from 16 residues. The V end was cut by 2 bases, the J end by 0 bases, with 13 bases between. This chain's CDR3 is CASSEFGDTPNYGYTF. CDR3 sequence (DNA): TGTGCCAGCAGTGAATTCGGGGACACCCCTAACTATGGCTACACCTTC.

V gene TRBV6-5 combines with J gene TRBJ1-4; 8 nucleotides agree with TRBD1. The germline V gene has CDR1 MNHEY and CDR2 SVGAGI. The CDR3 consists of 14 residues. V dropped 5 bases and J dropped 8; count of bases not matched to a gene: 7. The CDR3 DNA sequence: TGTGCCAGCAGTCGCACAGGGGGAGACGAAAAACTGTTTTTT. Translated, it gives CASSRTGGDEKLFF.

The chain combines TRBV30 with TRBJ2-1; D gene unclear. The CDR3 sequence is 13 residues long. The ends were cut back, 3 bases at V and 2 bases at J, with 8 bases in the middle. Germline CDR1 is GTSNPN and CDR2 is SVGIG (reference sequence). CDR3 nucleotide sequence: TGTGCCTGGAGGCGGCTTACCTACAATGAGCAGTTCTTC. It is translated as CAWRRLTYNEQFF.

This clone came up once. V and J are TRBV4-1 and TRBJ1-1, with TRBD1 matching 7 bases. The CDR3 extends over 14 amino acids. Trimming at V came to 4 bases and at J to 1 base, leaving 3 bases not matched to a gene. Looked up from germline, CDR1 is MGHRA and CDR2 is YSYEKL. The CDR3 DNA is TGCGCCAGCAGCCTATGGGACAGGAACACTGAAGCTTTCTTT. The encoded protein is CASSLWDRNTEAFF.

The V and J genes are TRBV29-1 and TRBJ2-7, with 7 bases that match TRBD1. CDR3 size: 13 residues. Germline V gene sequence: CDR1 SQVTM, CDR2 ANQGSEA. The junction had 7 bases not matched to a gene; V was cut back by 8 bases and J by 0 bases. CDR3 in amino acids: CSIRQGSSYEQYF. DNA of the CDR3: TGCAGCATAAGACAGGGTAGCTCCTACGAGCAGTACTTC.

This chain links TRBV30 with TRBJ1-5, with TRBD1 matching 7 bases. The CDR3 covers 13 residues. V lost 2 bases, J lost 7 bases, and 5 bases stayed unmatched. The germline V gene encodes CDR1 GTSNPN and CDR2 SVGIG (reference sequence). Here the CDR3 DNA reads TGTGCCTGGAGTCCTACAGGGGTCCAGCCCCAGCATTTT. Encoded protein: CAWSPTGVQPQHF.

The chain is built from TRBV10-2 and TRBJ1-4; D call uncertain. Between the trimmed V and J ends, which lost 8 bases and 8 bases, there was a span of 12 bases. This CDR3 is built from 12 residues. Germline V CDR1 and CDR2: WSHSY, SAAADI. The CDR3 sequence: CASSPSREKLFF. DNA for the CDR3: TGCGCCAGCTCACCGTCCCGGGAAAAACTGTTTTTT.

V is TRBV29-1 and J is TRBJ2-1; D gene unclear. The length of the CDR3 is 12 residues. The germline gives CDR1 SQVTM, CDR2 ANQGSEA. CDR3 amino acids: CTTLTDYNEQFF. CDR3 in DNA: TGCACCACCTTAACAGACTACAATGAGCAGTTCTTC.

The chain has TRBV29-1 and TRBJ1-1, with D tentatively TRBD1 (5 bases). Germline V gene sequence: CDR1 SQVTM, CDR2 ANQGSEA. Trimming shortened V by 5 bases and J by 5 bases, and 21 bases separated the two germline ends. The CDR3 is made up of 15 amino acids. The CDR3 sequence: CSVTGFSVRGTEAFF. CDR3 coding DNA: TGCAGCGTTACAGGATTTTCCGTCCGGGGGACTGAAGCTTTCTTT.

V gene TRBV30 combines with J gene TRBJ1-4; the D is unclear. Germline CDR1 is GTSNPN and CDR2 is SVGIG (reference sequence). The CDR3 is 11 amino acids. Trimming took off 3 bases at V and 8 bases at J, with 7 bases between the two ends. CDR3 bases: TGTGCCTGGAGGACGAGGGAAAAACTGTTTTTT. Protein product: CAWRTREKLFF.

The V call is TRBV30, the J call TRBJ2-7; TRBD2 aligns across 7 bases. The V and J ends lost 0 bases and 4 bases, in that order; junction bases with no gene match: 6. Germline loops: CDR1 GTSNPN, CDR2 SVGIG (reference sequence). The CDR3 is made up of 14 amino acids. The chain's CDR3 is CAWSVPRREYEQYF. The CDR3 DNA reads as TGTGCCTGGAGTGTCCCCAGGCGGGAGTACGAGCAGTACTTC.

The CDR3 DNA sequence: TGTGCCAGCAGTGAACAGGGCGGCAATCAGCCCCAGCATTTT. This sequence encodes CASSEQGGNQPQHF. J is TRBJ1-5 and V is TRBV6-1; possibly TRBD1 for D (5 bases). V was clipped by 2 bases and J by 2 bases, with 7 bases between them. Per the germline V gene, CDR1 is MNHNS and CDR2 is SASEGT. CDR3 length equals 14 residues.

The gene calls are TRBV30 and TRBJ1-4; D is undetermined. This CDR3 is built from 15 residues. The germline V and J ends were trimmed by 4 bases and 5 bases, with 17 bases remaining between them. Germline V lookup: CDR1 GTSNPN, CDR2 SVGIG (reference sequence). The CDR3 DNA reads as TGTGCCTGGAATACTGGTAGCGGAGAGAATGAAAAACTGTTTTTT. It encodes CAWNTGSGENEKLFF.

In this sample, this clone turned up a few times. The rearrangement links TRBV30 to TRBJ2-2; 9 bases line up with TRBD1. Trimming removed 1 base from V and 3 bases from J; junction bases left unmatched: 0. This CDR3 spans 14 amino acids. Germline loops: CDR1 GTSNPN, CDR2 SVGIG (reference sequence). The CDR3 reads CAWSGTGDTGELFF. CDR3 DNA sequence: TGTGCCTGGAGTGGGACAGGGGACACCGGGGAGCTGTTTTTT.

The chain couples TRBV6-5 to TRBJ1-2, with 10 positions matching TRBD1. This CDR3 spans 13 amino acids. Germline CDR1 MNHEY, CDR2 SVGAGI. With 8 bases clipped from V and 1 base from J, the junction kept 1 base outside the gene matches. The CDR3, as DNA: TGTGCCAGCGGACAGGGGGGTAACTATGGCTACACCTTC. As protein: CASGQGGNYGYTF.

J is TRBJ1-6 and V is TRBV6-5; perhaps TRBD1 as D (5 bases). CDR1 and CDR2 from the germline V gene are MNHEY and SVGAGI. The CDR3 spans 13 residues. V gave up 5 bases and J gave up 7 bases, with 9 bases separating them. CDR3 bases: TGTGCCAGCAGTGGGGGGGGGAATTCACCCCTCCACTTT. Residues: CASSGGGNSPLHF.

CDR3 protein: CASSLDHYQGNEQFF. CDR3 nucleotide sequence: TGCGCCAGCAGCCTGGATCATTACCAGGGCAATGAGCAGTTCTTC. This chain joins TRBV4-1 and TRBJ2-1; D might be TRBD1 (5 bases). The germline CDR1 and CDR2 sequences are MGHRA and YSYEKL. The CDR3 has 15 residues. Deletions cut 4 bases from V and 6 bases from J, with 16 bases between.

The chain combines TRBV6-5 with TRBJ1-6, with D possibly being TRBD1 (6 bases). The CDR3 spans 14 residues. Between the trimmed V and J ends, which lost 5 bases and 6 bases, there was a span of 11 bases. CDR1 and CDR2 (germline): MNHEY, SVGAGI. CDR3 nucleotide sequence: TGTGCCAGCAGTAACAGGGCGGGTAATTCACCCCTCCACTTT. Its protein is CASSNRAGNSPLHF.

The genes are TRBV6-4 and TRBJ2-1, with D perhaps matching TRBD2 (5 bases). Trimming shortened V by 0 bases and J by 6 bases, and 9 bases separated the two germline ends. Germline assignment: CDR1 MRHNA and CDR2 SNTAGT. The CDR3 sequence is 14 residues long. CDR3 sequence reads: CASSDSEGANEQFF. The CDR3 bases are TGTGCCAGCAGTGACTCTGAGGGAGCCAATGAGCAGTTCTTC.